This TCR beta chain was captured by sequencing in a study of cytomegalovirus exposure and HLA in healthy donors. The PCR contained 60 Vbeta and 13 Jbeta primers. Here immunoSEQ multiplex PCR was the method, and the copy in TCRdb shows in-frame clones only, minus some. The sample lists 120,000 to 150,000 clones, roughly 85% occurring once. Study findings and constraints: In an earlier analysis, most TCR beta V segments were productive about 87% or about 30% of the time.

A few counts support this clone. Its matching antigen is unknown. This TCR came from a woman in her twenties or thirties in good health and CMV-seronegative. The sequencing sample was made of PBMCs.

This CDR3 is CASSPTGGKGEKLFF. Here the CDR3 DNA reads TGTGCCAGCAGTCCTACAGGGGGCAAAGGGGAAAAACTGTTTTTT. This sequence joins TRBV6-1 and TRBJ1-4, with 9 bases matching TRBD1. CDR3 size: 15 residues. V trimming: 5 bases; J trimming: 8 bases; junction bases outside the gene matches: 9. The V gene's germline CDR1 is MNHNS and CDR2 SASEGT.